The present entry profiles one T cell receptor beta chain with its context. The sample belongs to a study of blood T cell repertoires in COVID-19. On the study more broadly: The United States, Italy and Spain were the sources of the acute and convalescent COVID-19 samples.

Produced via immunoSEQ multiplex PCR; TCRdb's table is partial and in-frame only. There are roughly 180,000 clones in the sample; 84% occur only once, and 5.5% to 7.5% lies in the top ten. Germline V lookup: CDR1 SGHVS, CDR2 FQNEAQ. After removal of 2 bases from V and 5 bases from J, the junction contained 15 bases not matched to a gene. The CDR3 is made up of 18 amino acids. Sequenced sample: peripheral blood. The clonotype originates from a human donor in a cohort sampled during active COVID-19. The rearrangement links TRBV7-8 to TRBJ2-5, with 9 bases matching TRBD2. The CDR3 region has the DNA TGTGCCAGCAGCTTAAGAGGTCTGGGCGGGGGGGCCAGGGAGACCCAGTACTTC. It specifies CASSLRGLGGGARETQYF. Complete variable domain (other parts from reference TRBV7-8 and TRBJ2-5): GAGVSQSPRYKVAKRGQDVALRCDPISGHVSLFWYQQALGQGPEFLTYFQNEAQLDKSGLPSDRFFAERPEGSVSTLKIQRTQQEDSAVYLCASSLRGLGGGARETQYFGPGTRLLVL.